The source of this TCR beta chain is a study of blood T cells in healthy people across ages. The second PCR ran roughly 7 to 12 cycles with a sample-barcoded 5' primer and J-beta primers. TCRdb redid the calling of the 5' RACE reads with MiXCR, one entry per CDR3 protein. The sample holds around 700,000 distinct CDR3 sequences, 20% to 25% seen once. This CDR3 region has 14 residues. Trimming shortened V by 3 bases and J by 6 bases, and 15 bases separated the two germline ends. Germline V gives CDR1 SQVTM, CDR2 ANQGSEA. The data also belong to a second study, concerning T cells of mothers and their children. As reported in that work: Sequencing returned over 8 million TCR beta CDR3 reads per mother and several million per child.

V usage is TRBV29-1 and J usage is TRBJ2-1; either TRBD1 or TRBD2 may fit D (5 bases each). The sequence was obtained from a boy aged 5-17 years in good health. Sequencing was done on a sample of blood. Written as DNA, the CDR3 is TGCAGCGTTGAGGGGGTACAGAGCGGCAATGAGCAGTTCTTC. Protein: CSVEGVQSGNEQFF.